This T cell receptor (beta chain) is drawn from a study of T-cell reconstitution after alpha-beta-depleted transplantation in children. This clonotype was observed many times. Molecular barcoding with unique molecular identifiers was used for the TCRbeta library. TCRdb reprocessed the PCR reads with MiXCR, giving one entry per CDR3 protein. The data contain about 690,000 distinct CDR3 sequences, around a sixth of them singletons. The germline V gene has CDR1 DFQATT and CDR2 SNEGSKA (reference sequence). Trimming stripped 3 bases from V and 0 bases from J, with 11 bases between. The CDR3 contains 14 residues.

The J gene is TRBJ1-1, the V gene TRBV20-1; no clear D. This receptor was identified in a human donor who donated a stem cell graft to a child with acute myeloid leukemia. The sequenced sample was PBMCs from the stem cell graft donor, obtained from the stem cell graft. The CDR3 loop reads CSASRIALNTEAFF. Written as DNA, the CDR3 is TGCAGTGCTAGTCGGATCGCCCTGAACACTGAAGCTTTCTTT.